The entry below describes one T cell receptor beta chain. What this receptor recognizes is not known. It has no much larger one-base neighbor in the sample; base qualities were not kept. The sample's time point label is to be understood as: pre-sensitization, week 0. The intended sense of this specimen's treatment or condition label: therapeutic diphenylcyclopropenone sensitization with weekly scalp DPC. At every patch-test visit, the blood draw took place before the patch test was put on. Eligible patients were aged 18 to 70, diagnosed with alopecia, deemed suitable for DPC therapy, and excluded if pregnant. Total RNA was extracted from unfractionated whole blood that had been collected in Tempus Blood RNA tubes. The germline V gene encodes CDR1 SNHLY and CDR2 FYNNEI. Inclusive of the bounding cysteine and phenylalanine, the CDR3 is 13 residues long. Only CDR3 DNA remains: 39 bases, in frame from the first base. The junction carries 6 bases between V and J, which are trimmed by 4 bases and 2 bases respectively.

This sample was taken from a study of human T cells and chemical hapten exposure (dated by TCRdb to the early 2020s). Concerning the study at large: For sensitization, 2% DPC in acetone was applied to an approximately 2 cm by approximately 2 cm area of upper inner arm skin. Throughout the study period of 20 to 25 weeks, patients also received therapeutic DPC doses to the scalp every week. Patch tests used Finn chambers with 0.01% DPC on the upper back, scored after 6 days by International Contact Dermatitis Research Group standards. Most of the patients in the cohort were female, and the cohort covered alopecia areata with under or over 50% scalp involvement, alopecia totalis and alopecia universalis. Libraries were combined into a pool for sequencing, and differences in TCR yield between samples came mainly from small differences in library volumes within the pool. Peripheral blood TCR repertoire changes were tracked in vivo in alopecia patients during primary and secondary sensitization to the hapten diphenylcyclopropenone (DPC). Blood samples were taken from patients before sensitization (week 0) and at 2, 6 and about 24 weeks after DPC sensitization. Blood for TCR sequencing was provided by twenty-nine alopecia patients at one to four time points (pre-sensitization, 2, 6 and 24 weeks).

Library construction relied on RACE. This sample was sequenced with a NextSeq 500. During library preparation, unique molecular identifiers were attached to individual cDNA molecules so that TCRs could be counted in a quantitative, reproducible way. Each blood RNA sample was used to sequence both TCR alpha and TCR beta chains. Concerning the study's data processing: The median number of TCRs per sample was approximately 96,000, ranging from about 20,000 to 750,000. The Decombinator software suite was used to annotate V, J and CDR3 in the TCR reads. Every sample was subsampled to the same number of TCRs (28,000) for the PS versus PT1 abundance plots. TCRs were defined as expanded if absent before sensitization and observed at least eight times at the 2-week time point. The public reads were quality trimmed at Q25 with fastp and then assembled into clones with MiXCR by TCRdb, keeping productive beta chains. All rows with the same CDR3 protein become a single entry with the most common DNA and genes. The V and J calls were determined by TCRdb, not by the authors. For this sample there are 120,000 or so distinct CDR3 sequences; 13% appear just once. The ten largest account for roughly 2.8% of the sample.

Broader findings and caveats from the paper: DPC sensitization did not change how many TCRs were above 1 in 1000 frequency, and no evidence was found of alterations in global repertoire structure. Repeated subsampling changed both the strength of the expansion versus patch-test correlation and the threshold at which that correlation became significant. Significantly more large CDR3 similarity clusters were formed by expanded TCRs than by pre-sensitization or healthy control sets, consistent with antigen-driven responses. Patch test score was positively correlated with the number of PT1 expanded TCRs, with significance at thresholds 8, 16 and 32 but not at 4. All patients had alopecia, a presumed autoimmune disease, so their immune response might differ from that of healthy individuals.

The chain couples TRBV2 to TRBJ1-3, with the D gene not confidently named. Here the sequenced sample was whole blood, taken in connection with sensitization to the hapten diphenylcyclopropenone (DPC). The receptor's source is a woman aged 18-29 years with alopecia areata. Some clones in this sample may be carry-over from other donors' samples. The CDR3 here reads CASSVQAGNTIYF. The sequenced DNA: TGTGCCAGCAGTGTCCAAGCTGGAAACACCATATATTTT.